This TCR beta chain came from a study of shared clonotypes between healthy human individuals. The donors, all of them Caucasian adults, lived in Nashville, Tennessee. Researchers partitioned CD4+ cells into CD45RA+ naive and CD45RA-negative memory subsets. Germline trimming cut 6 bases from V and 5 bases from J; bases unmatched to any gene: 2. Germline V gene lookup returns CDR1 SGHAT and CDR2 FQNNGV. The CDR3 covers 13 residues. Produced via immunoSEQ multiplex PCR; TCRdb's table is partial and in-frame only. The table records some 2.1 million clones, roughly 94% of them present only once. The rearrangement links TRBV11-2 to TRBJ2-2, with 8 positions matching TRBD1. This receptor was taken from a young man in good health. Specimen: naive CD4+ T cells sorted from blood. Subset defined: CD45RA+ positively selected. In nucleotides, the CDR3 is TGTGCCAGCAGTCGACAGGGGACCGGGGAGCTGTTTTTT. Protein product: CASSRQGTGELFF.